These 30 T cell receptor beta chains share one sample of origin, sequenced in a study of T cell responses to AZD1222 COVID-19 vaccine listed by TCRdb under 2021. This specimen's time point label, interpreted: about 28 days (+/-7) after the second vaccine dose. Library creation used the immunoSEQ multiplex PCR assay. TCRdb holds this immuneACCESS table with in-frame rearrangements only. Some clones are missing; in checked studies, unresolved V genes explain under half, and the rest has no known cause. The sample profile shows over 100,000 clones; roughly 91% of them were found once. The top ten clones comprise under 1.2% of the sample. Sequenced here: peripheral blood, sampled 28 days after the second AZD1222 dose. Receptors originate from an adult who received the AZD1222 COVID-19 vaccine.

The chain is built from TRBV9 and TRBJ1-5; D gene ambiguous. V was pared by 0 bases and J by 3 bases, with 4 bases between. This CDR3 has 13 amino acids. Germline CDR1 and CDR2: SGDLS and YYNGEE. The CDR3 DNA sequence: TGTGCCAGCAGCGTAGGTTTCAATCAGCCCCAGCATTTT. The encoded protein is CASSVGFNQPQHF.

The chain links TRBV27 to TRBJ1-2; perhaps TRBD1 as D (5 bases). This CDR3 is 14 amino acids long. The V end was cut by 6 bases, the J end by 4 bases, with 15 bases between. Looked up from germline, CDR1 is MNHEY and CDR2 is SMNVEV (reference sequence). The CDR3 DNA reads TGTGCCAGCAGCCCATACGGGGACGGCTATGGCTACACCTTC. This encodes CASSPYGDGYGYTF.

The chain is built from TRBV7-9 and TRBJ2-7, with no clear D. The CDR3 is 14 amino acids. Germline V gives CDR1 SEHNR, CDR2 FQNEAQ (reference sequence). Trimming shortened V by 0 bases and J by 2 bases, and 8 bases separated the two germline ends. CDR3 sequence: CASSLAPGTYEQYF. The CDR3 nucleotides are TGTGCCAGCAGCTTAGCGCCGGGTACCTACGAGCAGTACTTC.

The CDR3 DNA reads TGCGCCAGCAGCTTCTTAGACAGTGGCGAAAAACTGTTTTTT. As protein: CASSFLDSGEKLFF. The chain couples TRBV5-1 to TRBJ1-4; TRBD1 might be the D (5 bases). CDR1 SGHRS and CDR2 YFSETQ come from the germline V gene. V shed 2 bases and J shed 8 bases, with 13 bases lying between them. This CDR3 comprises 14 residues.

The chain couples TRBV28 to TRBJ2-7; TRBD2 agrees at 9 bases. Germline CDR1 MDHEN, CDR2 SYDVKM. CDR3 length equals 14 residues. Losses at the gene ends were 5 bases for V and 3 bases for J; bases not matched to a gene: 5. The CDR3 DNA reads TGTGCCAGCAGTCCTAGCGGGGCACTCTACGAGCAGTACTTC. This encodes CASSPSGALYEQYF.

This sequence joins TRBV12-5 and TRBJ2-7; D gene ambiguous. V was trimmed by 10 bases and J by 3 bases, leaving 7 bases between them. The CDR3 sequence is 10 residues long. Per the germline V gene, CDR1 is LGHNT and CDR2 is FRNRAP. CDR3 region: CATRVYEQYF. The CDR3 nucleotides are TGTGCTACTAGGGTCTACGAGCAGTACTTC. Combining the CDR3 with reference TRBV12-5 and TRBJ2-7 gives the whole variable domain DARVTQTPRHKVTEMGQEVTMRCQPILGHNTVFWYRQTMMQGLELLAYFRNRAPLDDSGMPKDRFSAEMPDATLATLKIQPSEPRDSAVYFCATRVYEQYFGPGTRLTVT.

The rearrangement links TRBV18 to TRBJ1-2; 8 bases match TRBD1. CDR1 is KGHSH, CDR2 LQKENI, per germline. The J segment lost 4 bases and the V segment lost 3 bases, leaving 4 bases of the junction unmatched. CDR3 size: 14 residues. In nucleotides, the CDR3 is TGTGCCAGCTCACCCATGGACAGGGTCTATGGCTACACCTTC. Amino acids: CASSPMDRVYGYTF.

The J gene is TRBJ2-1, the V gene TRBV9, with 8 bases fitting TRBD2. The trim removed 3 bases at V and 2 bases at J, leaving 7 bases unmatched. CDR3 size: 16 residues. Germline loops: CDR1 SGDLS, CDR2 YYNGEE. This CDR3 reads CASSAHGREAYNEQFF. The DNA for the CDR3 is TGTGCCAGCAGCGCCCACGGGCGGGAGGCCTACAATGAGCAGTTCTTC.

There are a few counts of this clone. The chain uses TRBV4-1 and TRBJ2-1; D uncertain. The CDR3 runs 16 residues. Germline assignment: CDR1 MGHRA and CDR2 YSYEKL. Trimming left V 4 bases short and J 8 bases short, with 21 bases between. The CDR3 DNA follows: TGCGCCAGCAGCCCAGGCGGCGGTTCCTCTTTGTATGAGCAGTTCTTC. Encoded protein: CASSPGGGSSLYEQFF.

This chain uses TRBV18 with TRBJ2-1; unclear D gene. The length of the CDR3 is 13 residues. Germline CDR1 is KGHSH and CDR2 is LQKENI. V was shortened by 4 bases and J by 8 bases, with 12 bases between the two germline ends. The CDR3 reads CASSLHALDEQFF. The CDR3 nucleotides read TGTGCCAGCTCACTCCATGCCCTGGATGAGCAGTTCTTC.

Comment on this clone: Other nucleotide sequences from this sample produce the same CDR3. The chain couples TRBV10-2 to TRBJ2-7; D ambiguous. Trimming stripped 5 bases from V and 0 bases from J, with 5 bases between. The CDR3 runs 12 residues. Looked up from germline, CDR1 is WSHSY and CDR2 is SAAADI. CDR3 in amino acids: CASSLVSYEQYF. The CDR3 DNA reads TGCGCCAGCAGTTTAGTCTCCTACGAGCAGTACTTC.

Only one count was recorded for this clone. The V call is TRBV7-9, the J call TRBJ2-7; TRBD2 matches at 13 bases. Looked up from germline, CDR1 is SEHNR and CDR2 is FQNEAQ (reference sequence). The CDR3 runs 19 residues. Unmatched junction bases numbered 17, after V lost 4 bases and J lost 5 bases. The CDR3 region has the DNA TGTGCCAGCAGCTCTGGACTAGCGGGAGACAATGTCCACCACCACGAGCAGTACTTC. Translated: CASSSGLAGDNVHHHEQYF.

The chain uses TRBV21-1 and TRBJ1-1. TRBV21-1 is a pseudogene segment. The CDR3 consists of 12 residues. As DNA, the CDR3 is TGTGCCAGCAGCAAAGGGGACACTGAAGCTTTCTTT. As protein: CASSKGDTEAFF.

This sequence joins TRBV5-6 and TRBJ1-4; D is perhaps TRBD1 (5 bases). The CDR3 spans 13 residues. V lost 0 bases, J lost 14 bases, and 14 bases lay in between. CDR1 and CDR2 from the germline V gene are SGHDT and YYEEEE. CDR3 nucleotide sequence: TGTGCCAGCAGCTTGGGTGTAGAGGGGAGGCTGTTTTTT. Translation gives CASSLGVEGRLFF.

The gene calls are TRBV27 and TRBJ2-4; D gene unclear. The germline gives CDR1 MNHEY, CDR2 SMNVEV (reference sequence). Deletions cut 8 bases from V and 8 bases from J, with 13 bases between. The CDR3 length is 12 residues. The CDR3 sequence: CASRSRADIQYF. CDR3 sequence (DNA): TGTGCCAGCCGGAGTCGGGCAGACATTCAGTACTTC.

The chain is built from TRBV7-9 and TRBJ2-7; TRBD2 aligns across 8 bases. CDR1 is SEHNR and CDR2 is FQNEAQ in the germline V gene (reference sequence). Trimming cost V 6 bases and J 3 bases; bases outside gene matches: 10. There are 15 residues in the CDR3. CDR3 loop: CASSSLREGVYEQYF. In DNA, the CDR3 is TGTGCCAGCAGTAGCCTTCGGGAGGGGGTCTACGAGCAGTACTTC.

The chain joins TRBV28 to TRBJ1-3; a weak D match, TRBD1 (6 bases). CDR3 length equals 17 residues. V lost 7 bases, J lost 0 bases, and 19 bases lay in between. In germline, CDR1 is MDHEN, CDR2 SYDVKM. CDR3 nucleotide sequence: TGTGCCAGCACCCCAAACCCCGGGGACATCTCTGGAAACACCATATATTTT. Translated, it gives CASTPNPGDISGNTIYF. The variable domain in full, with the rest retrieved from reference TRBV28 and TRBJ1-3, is DVKVTQSSRYLVKRTGEKVFLECVQDMDHENMFWYRQDPGLGLRLIYFSYDVKMKEKGDIPEGYSVSREKKERFSLILESASTNQTSMYLCASTPNPGDISGNTIYFGEGSWLTVV.

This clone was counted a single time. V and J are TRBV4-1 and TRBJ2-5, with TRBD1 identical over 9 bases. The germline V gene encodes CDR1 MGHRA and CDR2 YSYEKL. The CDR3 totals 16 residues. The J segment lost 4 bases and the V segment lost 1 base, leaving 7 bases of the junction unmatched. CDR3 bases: TGCGCCAGCAGCCAAGCCGGACAGGGGCGAGTAGAGACCCAGTACTTC. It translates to CASSQAGQGRVETQYF.

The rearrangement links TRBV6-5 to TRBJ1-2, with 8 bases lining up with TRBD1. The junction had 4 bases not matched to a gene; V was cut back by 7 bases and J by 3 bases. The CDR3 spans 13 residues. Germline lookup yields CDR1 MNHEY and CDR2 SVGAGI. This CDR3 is CASTKDRDYGYTF. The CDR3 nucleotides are TGTGCCAGCACCAAGGACAGGGACTATGGCTACACCTTC.

The CDR3 sequence: CASSVDPNTDTQYF. CDR3 nucleotides: TGTGCCAGCAGCGTAGACCCAAACACAGATACGCAGTATTTT. The chain couples TRBV9 to TRBJ2-3; D remains unclear. The V gene lost 0 bases and the J gene lost 2 bases, with 7 bases spanning the gap. CDR1 is SGDLS and CDR2 is YYNGEE in the germline V gene. The CDR3 is 14 residues long.

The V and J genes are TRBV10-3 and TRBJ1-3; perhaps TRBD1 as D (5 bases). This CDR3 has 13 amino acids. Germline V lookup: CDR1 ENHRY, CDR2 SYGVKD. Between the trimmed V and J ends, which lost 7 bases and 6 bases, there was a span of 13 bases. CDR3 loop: CAITGQGENTIYF. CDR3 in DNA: TGTGCCATCACGGGGCAGGGCGAAAACACCATATATTTT.

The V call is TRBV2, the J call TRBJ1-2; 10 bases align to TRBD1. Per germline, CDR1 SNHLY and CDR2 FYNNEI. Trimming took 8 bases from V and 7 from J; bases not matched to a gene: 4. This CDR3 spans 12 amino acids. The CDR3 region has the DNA TGTGCCAGCGCGGACAGGGGGATTGGCTACACCTTC. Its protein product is CASADRGIGYTF.

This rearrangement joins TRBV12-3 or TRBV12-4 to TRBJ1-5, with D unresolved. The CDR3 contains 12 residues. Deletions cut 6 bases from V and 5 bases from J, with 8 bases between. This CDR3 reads CASRDGYQPQHF. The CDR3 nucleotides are TGTGCCAGCAGGGACGGTTATCAGCCCCAGCATTTT.

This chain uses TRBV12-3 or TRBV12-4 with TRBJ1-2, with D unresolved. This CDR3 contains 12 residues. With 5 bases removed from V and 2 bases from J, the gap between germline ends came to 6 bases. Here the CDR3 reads CASSRQNYGYTF. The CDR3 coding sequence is TGTGCCAGCAGTAGGCAGAACTATGGCTACACCTTC.

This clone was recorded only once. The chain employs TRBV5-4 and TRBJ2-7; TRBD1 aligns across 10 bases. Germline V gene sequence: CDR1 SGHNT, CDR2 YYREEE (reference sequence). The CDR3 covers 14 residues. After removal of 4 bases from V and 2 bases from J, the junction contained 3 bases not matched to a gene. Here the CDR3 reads CASSAGQGPYEQYF. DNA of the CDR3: TGTGCCAGCAGCGCGGGACAGGGGCCCTACGAGCAGTACTTC. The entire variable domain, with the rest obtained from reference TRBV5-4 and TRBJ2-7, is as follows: ETGVTQSPTHLIKTRGQQVTLRCSSQSGHNTVSWYQQALGQGPQFIFQYYREEENGRGNFPPRFSGLQFPNYSSELNVNALELDDSALYLCASSAGQGPYEQYFGPGTRLTVT.

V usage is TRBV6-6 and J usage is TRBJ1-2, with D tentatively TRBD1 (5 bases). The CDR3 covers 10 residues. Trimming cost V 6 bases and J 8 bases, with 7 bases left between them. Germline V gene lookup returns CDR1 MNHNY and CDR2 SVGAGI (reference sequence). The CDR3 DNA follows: TGTGCCAGCAGAGGGGACGGCTACACCTTC. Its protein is CASRGDGYTF.

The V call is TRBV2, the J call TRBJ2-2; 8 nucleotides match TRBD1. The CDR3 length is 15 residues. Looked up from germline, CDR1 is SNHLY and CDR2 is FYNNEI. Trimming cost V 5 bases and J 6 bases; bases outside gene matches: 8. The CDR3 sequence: CASSSGGIAPGELFF. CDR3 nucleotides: TGTGCCAGCAGTTCAGGGGGCATAGCTCCCGGGGAGCTGTTTTTT.

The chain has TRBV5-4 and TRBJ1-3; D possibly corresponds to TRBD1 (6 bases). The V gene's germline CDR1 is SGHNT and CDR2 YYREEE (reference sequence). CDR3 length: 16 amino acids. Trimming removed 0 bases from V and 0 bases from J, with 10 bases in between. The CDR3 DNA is TGTGCCAGCAGCTTGGTCGGACAGACCTCTGGAAACACCATATATTTT. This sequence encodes CASSLVGQTSGNTIYF.

The CDR3 protein is CASSFSGGNNSPLHF. DNA of the CDR3: TGTGCCAGCAGCTTCTCAGGGGGCAATAATTCACCCCTCCACTTT. The chain uses TRBV11-2 and TRBJ1-6, with 8 bases matching TRBD1. Germline V gene data show CDR1 as SGHAT and CDR2 as FQNNGV. This CDR3 contains 15 residues. J lost 5 bases, V lost 3 bases, and 3 bases had no gene match.

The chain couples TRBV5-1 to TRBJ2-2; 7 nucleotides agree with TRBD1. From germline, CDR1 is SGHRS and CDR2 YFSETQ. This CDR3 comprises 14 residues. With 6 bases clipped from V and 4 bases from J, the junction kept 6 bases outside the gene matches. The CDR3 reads CASINRQGTGELFF. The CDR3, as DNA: TGCGCCAGCATCAACCGACAGGGCACCGGGGAGCTGTTTTTT.